This T cell receptor beta chain is drawn from a study of cytomegalovirus exposure and HLA in healthy donors. This clone occurred once. Its antigen is unidentified. 13 Jbeta primers and 60 Vbeta primers were used for the PCR. Using immunoSEQ multiplex PCR, the repertoire was profiled, and TCRdb retains in-frame clones only, with some absent. The repertoire holds approximately 95,000 clones, roughly 79% seen once, with 4.2% in the top ten. General study findings and limits: Reportedly, HLA-A and HLA-B alleles of most subjects were accurately predicted from TCR beta.

The V and J ends lost 5 bases and 2 bases respectively, with 17 bases between them. The CDR3 covers 16 residues. Germline values: CDR1 SGHRS, CDR2 YFSETQ. The gene calls are TRBV5-1 and TRBJ2-1; weak D call: TRBD2 (6 bases). The receptor comes from a woman in her 70s in good health and CMV-seropositive. Sequenced material: PBMCs. CDR3 DNA sequence: TGCGCCAGCAGTTTAGTTATAGCGGCAACCTACAATGAGCAGTTCTTC. Amino acids: CASSLVIAATYNEQFF.